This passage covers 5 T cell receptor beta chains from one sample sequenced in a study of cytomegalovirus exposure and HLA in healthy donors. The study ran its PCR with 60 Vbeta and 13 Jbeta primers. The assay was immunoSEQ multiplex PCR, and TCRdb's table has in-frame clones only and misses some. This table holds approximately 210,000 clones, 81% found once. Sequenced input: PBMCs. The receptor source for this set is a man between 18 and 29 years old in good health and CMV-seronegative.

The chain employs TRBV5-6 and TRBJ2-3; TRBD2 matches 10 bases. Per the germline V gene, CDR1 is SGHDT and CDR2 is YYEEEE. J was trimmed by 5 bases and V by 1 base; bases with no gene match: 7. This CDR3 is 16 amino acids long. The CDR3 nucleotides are TGTGCCAGCAGCTTGTCCGGGACTAGCGTAGGAGATACGCAGTATTTT. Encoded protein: CASSLSGTSVGDTQYF.

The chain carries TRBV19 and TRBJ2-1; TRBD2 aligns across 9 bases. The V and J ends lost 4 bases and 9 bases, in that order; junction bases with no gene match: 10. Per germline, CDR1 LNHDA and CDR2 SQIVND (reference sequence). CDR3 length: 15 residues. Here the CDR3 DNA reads TGTGCCAGTAGTACGGAGGGGACTAGCTCTGGTGAGCAGTTCTTC. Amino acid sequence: CASSTEGTSSGEQFF.

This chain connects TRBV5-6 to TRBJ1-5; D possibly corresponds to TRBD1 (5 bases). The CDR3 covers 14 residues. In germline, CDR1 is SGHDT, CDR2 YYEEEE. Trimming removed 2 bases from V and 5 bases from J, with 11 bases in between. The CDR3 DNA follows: TGTGCCAGCAGCTTCACCAAAGGGGATCAGCCCCAGCATTTT. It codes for CASSFTKGDQPQHF.

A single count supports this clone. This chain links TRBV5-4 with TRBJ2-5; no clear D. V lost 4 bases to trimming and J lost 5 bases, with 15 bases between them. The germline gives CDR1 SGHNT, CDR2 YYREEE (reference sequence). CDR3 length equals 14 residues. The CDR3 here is CASSDTTHGETQYF. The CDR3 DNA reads TGTGCCAGCAGCGATACGACCCACGGGGAGACCCAGTACTTC.

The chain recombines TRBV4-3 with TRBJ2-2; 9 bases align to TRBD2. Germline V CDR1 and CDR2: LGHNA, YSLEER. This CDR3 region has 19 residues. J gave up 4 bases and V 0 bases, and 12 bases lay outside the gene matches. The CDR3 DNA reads TGCGCCAGCAGCCAAGATCCCGGCGGGGGGGCCTTTTCCACCGGGGAGCTGTTTTTT. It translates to CASSQDPGGGAFSTGELFF.